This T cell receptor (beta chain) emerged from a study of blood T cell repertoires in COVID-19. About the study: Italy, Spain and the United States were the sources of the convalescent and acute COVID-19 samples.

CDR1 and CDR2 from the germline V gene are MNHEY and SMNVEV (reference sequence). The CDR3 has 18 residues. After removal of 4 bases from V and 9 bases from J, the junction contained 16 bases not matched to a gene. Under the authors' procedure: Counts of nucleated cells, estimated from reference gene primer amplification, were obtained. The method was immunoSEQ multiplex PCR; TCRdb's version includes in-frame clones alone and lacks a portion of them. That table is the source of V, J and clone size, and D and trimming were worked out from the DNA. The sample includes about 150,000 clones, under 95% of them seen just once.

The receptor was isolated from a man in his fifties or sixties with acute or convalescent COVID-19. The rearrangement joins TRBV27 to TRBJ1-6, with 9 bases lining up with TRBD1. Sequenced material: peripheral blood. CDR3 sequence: CASSSTKGTGNLISPLHF. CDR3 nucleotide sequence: TGTGCCAGCAGTTCAACTAAGGGGACAGGGAACCTTATTTCACCCCTCCACTTT.